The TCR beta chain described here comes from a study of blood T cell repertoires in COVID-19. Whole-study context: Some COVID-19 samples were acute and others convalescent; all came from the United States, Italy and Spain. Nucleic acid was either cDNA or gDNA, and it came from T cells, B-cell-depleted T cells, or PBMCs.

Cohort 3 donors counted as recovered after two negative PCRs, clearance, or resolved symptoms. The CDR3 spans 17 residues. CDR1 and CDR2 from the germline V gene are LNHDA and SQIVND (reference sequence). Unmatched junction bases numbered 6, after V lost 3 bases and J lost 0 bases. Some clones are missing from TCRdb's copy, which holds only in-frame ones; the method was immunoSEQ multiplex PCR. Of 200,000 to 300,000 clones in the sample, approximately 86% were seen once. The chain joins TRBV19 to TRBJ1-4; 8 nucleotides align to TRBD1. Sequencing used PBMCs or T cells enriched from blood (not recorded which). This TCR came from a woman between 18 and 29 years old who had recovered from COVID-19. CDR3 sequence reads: CASSIGTGYATNEKLFF. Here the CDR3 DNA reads TGTGCCAGTAGTATTGGGACAGGTTATGCAACTAATGAAAAACTGTTTTTT.